This T cell receptor (beta chain) was retrieved from a study of blood T cell repertoires in COVID-19. Study summary: The study drew acute and convalescent COVID-19 samples from the United States, Italy and Spain. Nucleic acid was either cDNA or gDNA, and it came from T cells, B-cell-depleted T cells, or PBMCs.

The CDR3 spans 15 residues. Germline V lookup: CDR1 MGHRA, CDR2 YSYEKL. V shed 1 base and J 6 bases; nucleotides not matched to a gene: 5. Clones were read by immunoSEQ multiplex PCR, and TCRdb kept only the in-frame ones, dropping some. Here the sample spans approximately 180,000 clones, 88% being singletons. The TCR was taken from a human donor in a cohort sampled during active COVID-19. The chain carries TRBV4-1 and TRBJ1-5; 8 bases are a match to TRBD1. The sample comprised peripheral blood. The DNA for the CDR3 is TGCGCCAGCAGCCAAGCCGTACAGGGGGGTCAGCCCCAGCATTTT. It codes for CASSQAVQGGQPQHF.